The clone carrying this TCR beta chain is a singleton in its sample. Antigen: not known. This sample is drawn from a study of T cell responses to AZD1222 COVID-19 vaccine. Looking at the study overall: Second doses at about 4 or about 12 weeks were pooled.

Notes on the study in general: Regions 160-218 and 743-854 held dominance among vaccine-associated CD4 TCRs, which spanned spike. None of the repertoires were sampled until the peak T cell response had passed.

Using immunoSEQ multiplex PCR, the repertoire was profiled, and TCRdb retains in-frame clones only, with some absent. The sample contains 95,000 or so clones, approximately 91% of which appear only once. V lost 4 bases and J lost 7; bases outside the gene matches: 11. The CDR3 runs to 16 residues. Germline V gene sequence: CDR1 KGHSH, CDR2 LQKENI. The chain uses TRBV18 and TRBJ2-1, with 9 bases that match TRBD1. This TCR derives from an adult in good health. This specimen consisted of peripheral blood, obtained on day 0 of AZD1222 vaccination. CDR3 nucleotide sequence: TGTGCCAGCTCACAGTTCCGGGACAGGGTCGGGAATGAGCAGTTCTTC. It is translated as CASSQFRDRVGNEQFF.